This T cell receptor beta chain derives from a study of shared clonotypes between healthy human individuals. About the study: Researchers drew samples from a couple of women and a few men aged 18 to 49. CD4 naive and memory got three plates each, CD8 naive two, CD8 memory one.

The CDR3 has 13 amino acids. The V gene's germline CDR1 is SGHDN and CDR2 FVKESK. V lost 0 bases to trimming and J lost 8 bases, with 10 bases between them. TCRdb's copy holds only in-frame clones and misses some; the assay was immunoSEQ multiplex PCR. The sample has under 700,000 clones, around 95% seen once. The naive CD8 fraction comprised CD45RO-negative cells positively selected for CCR7 and excluded terminally differentiated effector memory CD45RA+ cells. None of the donors, who were healthy HIV-negative adults, had recently had acute infections or vaccinations. The source of this sequence is a woman in her thirties in good health. The rearrangement links TRBV14 to TRBJ1-2; D remains unclear. The material sequenced was naive CD8+ T cells sorted from blood. CDR3 DNA sequence: TGTGCCAGCAGCCAAGATCGGGTGGCGGGCTACACCTTC. Translation: CASSQDRVAGYTF.